Each of the 13 T cell receptor beta chains below was sequenced from the same sample in a study of graft-versus-host responses after intestinal transplantation. Assay: immunoSEQ multiplex PCR; the TCRdb copy retains only in-frame clones and omits some. The sample lists 20,000 to 25,000 clones, roughly four fifths occurring once. No antigen has been identified for these receptors. The source was unstimulated CD8+ T cells sorted from spleen or lymph node cells, collected before transplant. The receptors stem from a human donor who was the organ donor for an intestinal transplant.

This clone has a handful of counts. This sequence joins TRBV5-1 and TRBJ2-1, with 7 bases that match TRBD2. CDR3 length: 16 amino acids. Trimming removed 2 bases from V and 2 bases from J; junction bases left unmatched: 7. CDR1 is SGHRS, CDR2 YFSETQ, per germline. The CDR3 bases are TGCGCCAGCAGCTTAGCGGGGAGGGCCCCCTACAATGAGCAGTTCTTC. This translates into CASSLAGRAPYNEQFF.

This clone was detected only once. The chain employs TRBV11-2 and TRBJ2-7; 12 bases line up with TRBD2. This CDR3 has 15 amino acids. V was pared by 3 bases and J by 3 bases, with 3 bases of the junction left unmatched. The germline V gene encodes CDR1 SGHAT and CDR2 FQNNGV. CDR3 DNA sequence: TGTGCCAGCAGCTTCGGGACTAGCGGGTTCTACGAGCAGTACTTC. This codes for CASSFGTSGFYEQYF.

This sequence joins TRBV5-1 and TRBJ1-5, with TRBD1 as a possible D gene (5 bases). Germline assignment: CDR1 SGHRS and CDR2 YFSETQ. This CDR3 region has 14 residues. The V gene lost 5 bases and the J gene lost 6 bases, with 15 bases spanning the gap. DNA for the CDR3: TGCGCCAGCAGTCCCCAGGGTAGGGGTCAGCCCCAGCATTTT. Its protein product is CASSPQGRGQPQHF.

The chain links TRBV27 to TRBJ2-1, with TRBD2 matching 7 bases. The length of the CDR3 is 13 residues. Germline loops: CDR1 MNHEY, CDR2 SMNVEV (reference sequence). Unmatched junction bases numbered 3, after V lost 6 bases and J lost 4 bases. This CDR3 reads CASRQRGYNEQFF. The CDR3 bases are TGTGCCAGCAGGCAGCGGGGATACAATGAGCAGTTCTTC.

The rearrangement uses TRBV4-1 and TRBJ1-1; 10 bases line up with TRBD1. V lost 3 bases and J lost 4; bases outside the gene matches: 2. The germline gives CDR1 MGHRA, CDR2 YSYEKL. This CDR3 region has 14 residues. CDR3 bases: TGCGCCAGCAGCCAGACAGGGGGCATCACTGAAGCTTTCTTT. Its translation is CASSQTGGITEAFF.

The chain couples TRBV2 to TRBJ2-2; maybe TRBD2 (5 bases). Trimming cost V 5 bases and J 3 bases, with 7 bases left between them. In germline, CDR1 is SNHLY, CDR2 FYNNEI. This CDR3 has 13 residues. This chain's CDR3 is CASSYGDTGELFF. CDR3 DNA: TGTGCCAGCAGTTACGGGGACACCGGGGAGCTGTTTTTT.

This chain connects TRBV4-1 to TRBJ2-3, with 9 positions matching TRBD1. Germline values: CDR1 MGHRA, CDR2 YSYEKL. V was clipped by 0 bases and J by 0 bases; unmatched bases: 4. The CDR3 spans 17 residues. In DNA form, the CDR3 reads TGCGCCAGCAGCCAAGACCCGGGGACAGGGAGCACAGATACGCAGTATTTT. Translated, it gives CASSQDPGTGSTDTQYF.

The chain is built from TRBV19 and TRBJ2-1, with 13 bases aligning to TRBD2. The length of the CDR3 is 15 residues. Germline V gives CDR1 LNHDA, CDR2 SQIVND (reference sequence). After removal of 8 bases from V and 3 bases from J, the junction contained 4 bases not matched to a gene. DNA for the CDR3: TGTGCCAGTCGACTAGCGGGGGGTTACTACAATGAGCAGTTCTTC. It encodes CASRLAGGYYNEQFF.

The rearrangement uses TRBV13 and TRBJ1-1; D unresolved. Germline loops: CDR1 PRHDT, CDR2 FYEKMQ (reference sequence). The CDR3 runs to 16 residues. V was cut by 0 bases and J by 0 bases, with 11 bases left in between. The DNA of the CDR3 is TGTGCCAGCAGCTTAGGCAGGCGGCAGATGAACACTGAAGCTTTCTTT. It specifies CASSLGRRQMNTEAFF.

The J gene is TRBJ2-2, the V gene TRBV27; TRBD2 might be the D (6 bases). Trimming removed 5 bases at V and 6 bases at J, with 19 bases between. The CDR3 extends over 16 amino acids. CDR1 and CDR2 (germline): MNHEY, SMNVEV (reference sequence). Here the CDR3 reads CASSGNAGKGPGELFF. CDR3 nucleotide sequence: TGTGCCAGCAGTGGGAACGCGGGAAAGGGTCCCGGGGAGCTGTTTTTT.

The V and J genes are TRBV2 and TRBJ2-7; tentatively, D is TRBD2 (6 bases). CDR1 SNHLY and CDR2 FYNNEI come from the germline V gene. V shed 9 bases and J shed 2 bases, with 20 bases lying between them. The CDR3 has 15 amino acids. CDR3 region: CASYKSLATTYEQYF. The CDR3 DNA is TGTGCCAGTTATAAGTCCCTAGCGACTACCTACGAGCAGTACTTC.

DNA of the CDR3: TGTGCCAGCAGTTTGTTCGGGACTCGGGATACGCAGTATTTT. Its protein is CASSLFGTRDTQYF. This chain links TRBV27 with TRBJ2-3, with D perhaps TRBD2 (6 bases). Trimming took off 3 bases at V and 6 bases at J, with 13 bases between the two ends. The germline CDR1 and CDR2 sequences are MNHEY and SMNVEV (reference sequence). The CDR3 runs to 14 residues.

The chain uses TRBV5-1 and TRBJ2-2; 15 nucleotides agree with TRBD2. Germline CDR1 and CDR2: SGHRS and YFSETQ. With 3 bases clipped from V and 6 bases from J, the junction kept 6 bases outside the gene matches. CDR3 size: 17 residues. CDR3 sequence: CASSYGLAGGQSGELFF. CDR3 nucleotides: TGCGCCAGCAGCTATGGACTAGCGGGAGGGCAATCCGGGGAGCTGTTTTTT.